A selection of T cell receptor beta chains follows, all from one sample in a study of neurological immune-mediated disorders. TCRdb re-called the 5' RACE reads with MiXCR, one entry per CDR3 protein. Here the sample spans about 37,000 distinct CDR3 sequences, around 10% being singletons. Sequenced: CD4+ T cells from blood. Receptors originate from a woman in her twenties or thirties with HTLV-1-associated myelopathy (HAM/TSP). Each CDR3 is given with its conserved first and last residue. A D gene is named only where the DNA matches it firmly. Not all rows give a size; the values are once, few, many and, for expanded clones, a class.

TRBV5-1	TRBJ2-7	NA	many	TGCGCCAGCAGCTTGGGGGCCGGACAGCTCTACGAGCAGTACTTC	CASSLGAGQLYEQYF
TRBV20-1	TRBJ1-2	NA	many	TGCAGTGCTAGTGGTGGGGTCGGGGATGGCTACACCTTC	CSASGGVGDGYTF
TRBV18	TRBJ1-1	TRBD1	many	TGTGCCAGCTCACCCCGGACAGGATCGATGAACACTGAAGCTTTCTTT	CASSPRTGSMNTEAFF
TRBV12-3/TRBV12-4	TRBJ1-5	NA	many	TGTGCCAGCAGTTTTCTGCTCGGTCAGCCCCAGCATTTT	CASSFLLGQPQHF
TRBV20-1	TRBJ1-2	NA	many	TGCAGTGCTAGAAAGTCCGGACAGTTGAACTATGGCTACACCTTC	CSARKSGQLNYGYTF
TRBV7-8	TRBJ2-7	NA	many	TGTGCCAGCAGCCTCGGGACGGTAACCTACGAGCAGTACTTC	CASSLGTVTYEQYF
TRBV10-3	TRBJ2-7	TRBD1	many	TGTGCCGTCGGGTCTGACAGGGGGCTAAACTACGAGCAGTACTTC	CAVGSDRGLNYEQYF
TRBV27	TRBJ1-1	NA	many	TGTGCCAGCAGTTTCCGCGGACAGCCCACTGAAGCTTTCTTT	CASSFRGQPTEAFF
TRBV18	TRBJ1-1	NA	many	TGTGCCAGCTCACCATACAGGAACACTGAAGCTTTCTTT	CASSPYRNTEAFF
TRBV10-3	TRBJ2-7	TRBD2	many	TGTGCCACCACACTAGCGGCCAGCTCCTACGAGCAGTACTTC	CATTLAASSYEQYF
TRBV12-3/TRBV12-4	TRBJ1-5	TRBD1	many	TGTGCCAGCAGTTTGACAGGGGGCGGGCAGCCCCAGCATTTT	CASSLTGGGQPQHF
TRBV12-3/TRBV12-4	TRBJ2-2	NA	many	TGTGCCAGCAGTTCCCGACTAGGGGAGCTGTTTTTT	CASSSRLGELFF
TRBV5-1	TRBJ2-2	TRBD1	many	TGCGCCAGCAGCTTGGCAGGACAGGGGGCGAACGGGGAGCTGTTTTTT	CASSLAGQGANGELFF
TRBV12-3/TRBV12-4	TRBJ2-3	NA	once	TGTGCCAGCAGTTTAGGGTCAGGACGCACAGATACGCAGTATTTT	CASSLGSGRTDTQYF
TRBV18	TRBJ1-3	TRBD1	many	TGTGCCAGCTCACCAAAGGGACAGGGGATAAACACCATATATTTT	CASSPKGQGINTIYF
TRBV20-1	TRBJ2-3	NA	many	TGCAGTGCTAGAGTGGGCGGAGGAGTCACAGATACGCAGTATTTT	CSARVGGGVTDTQYF
TRBV20-1	TRBJ2-1	NA	NA	TGCAGTGCTTTGGATCGACAGGAGTACTACAATGAGCAGTTCTTC	CSALDRQEYYNEQFF
TRBV7-2	TRBJ2-1	TRBD2	NA	TGTGCCAGCAGCGCACGCCAGGTTTGGTTCGGGCGGGGGGTCCTCTACAATGAGCAGTTCTTC	CASSARQVWFGRGVLYNEQFF
TRBV11-3	TRBJ1-1	NA	NA	TGTGCCAGCAGCTTACAGGGGTTACCTGAAGCTTTCTTT	CASSLQGLPEAFF
TRBV12-3/TRBV12-4	TRBJ1-2	NA	many	TGTGCCAGCAGTTTACAACCCACGTCCGGCTACACCTTC	CASSLQPTSGYTF
TRBV15	TRBJ1-4	NA	NA	TGTGCCACCAGCAGTGGGACGGCGAATAAAAAACTGTTTTTT	CATSSGTANKKLFF
TRBV5-1	TRBJ1-5	NA	many	TGCGCCAGCAGCTTGGATTCCAATCAGCCCCAGCATTTT	CASSLDSNQPQHF
TRBV3-1	TRBJ2-4	NA	many	TGTGCCAGCACGCGTACTGGAGAGAACATTCAGTACTTC	CASTRTGENIQYF
TRBV7-2	TRBJ2-7	NA	few	TGTGCCAGCAGCTTAGAGGCCCCAGGCTTGGAGCAGTACTTC	CASSLEAPGLEQYF
TRBV5-1	TRBJ2-7	TRBD1	many	TGCGCCAGCAGCTTGAACCCCCACGGGACAGGGGGCAACGAGCAGTACTTC	CASSLNPHGTGGNEQYF
TRBV20-1	TRBJ2-3	TRBD2	many	TGCAGTGCGCAGGAACTAGCGGGGGGTAGCGATACGCAGTATTTT	CSAQELAGGSDTQYF
TRBV20-1	TRBJ1-2	NA	many	TGCAGTGCTACCAGAGCTGCGCAGTCTAACTATGGCTACACCTTC	CSATRAAQSNYGYTF
TRBV12-3/TRBV12-4	TRBJ2-3	NA	NA	TGTGCCAGCAGTAACCACAATAAGCCCCAGTATTTT	CASSNHNKPQYF
TRBV7-3	TRBJ2-1	TRBD2	NA	TGTGCCAGCAGCCAGGGACTAGCCCCCTACAATGAGCAGTTCTTC	CASSQGLAPYNEQFF
TRBV20-1	TRBJ2-3	NA	many	TGCAGTGCTAGAGATTGGAGATGGCAGGGGAACACAGATACGCAGTATTTT	CSARDWRWQGNTDTQYF
TRBV9	TRBJ1-2	NA	many	TGTGCCAGCAGCCCACACCATGAGACTAACTATGGCTACACCTTC	CASSPHHETNYGYTF
TRBV19	TRBJ1-1	NA	few	TGTGCCAGTATAAAATCTACCCTTGGACAGCAGAACACTGAAGCTTTCTTT	CASIKSTLGQQNTEAFF
TRBV20-1	TRBJ1-1	NA	many	TGCAGTGCTAGAAAGGGGGGAACGAACACTGAAGCTTTCTTT	CSARKGGTNTEAFF
TRBV6-5	TRBJ1-3	TRBD1	many	TGTGCCAGCAGTACGGGACAGCTCCTGCTGAACACCATATATTTT	CASSTGQLLLNTIYF
TRBV24-1	TRBJ2-3	TRBD2	NA	TGTGCCACCAGTTATGGAGTGGGGGGGTCCACAGATACGCAGTATTTT	CATSYGVGGSTDTQYF